The next 26 T cell receptor beta chains were all read from a single sample in a study of tumor-infiltrating lymphocytes in localized non-small cell lung cancer. The data were produced by immunoSEQ multiplex PCR, yet TCRdb's version contains in-frame clones alone and is incomplete. The sample includes around 16,000 clones, roughly 40% of them seen just once. The sample taken for sequencing was lung tumor tissue. Receptors were obtained from a human donor with non-small cell lung cancer.

The V gene is TRBV7-8, the J gene TRBJ2-7, with 7 bases that match TRBD1. The CDR3 has 15 residues. V gave up 1 base and J gave up 0 bases; unmatched junction bases: 3. Per the germline V gene, CDR1 is SGHVS and CDR2 is FQNEAQ. The CDR3 bases are TGTGCCAGCAGCTTAGAGGCAGGGGGCTCCTACGAGCAGTACTTC. Amino acid sequence: CASSLEAGGSYEQYF.

This clone came up many times. This rearrangement joins TRBV4-1 to TRBJ1-6, with D uncertain. The V end lost 0 bases, the J end lost 9 bases, and 15 bases lay between the germline ends. This CDR3 has 16 residues. The germline V gene has CDR1 MGHRA and CDR2 YSYEKL. CDR3 sequence (DNA): TGCGCCAGCAGCCAAGACCCCCGGGGTATACTTTCACCCCTCCACTTT. It specifies CASSQDPRGILSPLHF.

Relative to its sample, this clone is medium-sized. This chain connects TRBV10-3 to TRBJ2-1; D gene uncertain. The germline V gene encodes CDR1 ENHRY and CDR2 SYGVKD. The V end was cut by 6 bases, the J end by 6 bases, with 9 bases between. This CDR3 is built from 12 residues. The CDR3 loop is CAISLRGNEQFF. The CDR3 nucleotides are TGTGCCATCAGCTTACGAGGCAATGAGCAGTTCTTC.

This clone was found a few times. The chain employs TRBV7-8 and TRBJ2-1; a possible D gene is TRBD1 (6 bases). The CDR3 extends over 17 amino acids. CDR1 and CDR2 (germline): SGHVS, FQNEAQ. V was shortened by 5 bases and J by 2 bases, with 19 bases between the two germline ends. CDR3 DNA: TGTGCCAGCAGCCCCTTTTTTTCAGGGGCAACCTACAATGAGCAGTTCTTC. Protein: CASSPFFSGATYNEQFF.

V gene TRBV27 combines with J gene TRBJ2-5; TRBD1 matches 10 bases. From germline, CDR1 is MNHEY and CDR2 SMNVEV (reference sequence). There are 15 residues in the CDR3. With 5 bases clipped from V and 5 bases from J, the junction kept 8 bases outside the gene matches. CDR3 sequence reads: CASSHGTGEWETQYF. DNA of the CDR3: TGTGCCAGCAGTCACGGGACAGGGGAGTGGGAGACCCAGTACTTC.

The table lists this clone with a count of one. The sample carries other DNA sequences with the same CDR3. This chain joins TRBV18 and TRBJ2-7; no clear D gene. Germline-derived CDR1 and CDR2 are KGHSH and LQKENI. Trimming took off 1 base at V and 2 bases at J, with 9 bases between the two ends. CDR3 length equals 14 residues. The CDR3 loop reads CASSPRQNPYEQYF. In nucleotides, the CDR3 is TGTGCCAGCTCACCACGCCAGAACCCCTACGAGCAGTACTTC. The whole variable domain, remainder taken from reference TRBV18 and TRBJ2-7, is NAGVMQNPRHLVRRRGQEARLRCSPMKGHSHVYWYRQLPEEGLKFMVYLQKENIIDESGMPKERFSAEFPKEGPSILRIQQVVRGDSAAYFCASSPRQNPYEQYFGPGTRLTVT.

V gene TRBV25-1 combines with J gene TRBJ2-1; 7 bases match TRBD2. The germline V gene has CDR1 MGHDK and CDR2 SYGVNS. The ends lost 3 bases at V and 7 bases at J; junction bases unmatched: 9. The CDR3 runs 15 residues. The CDR3 DNA reads as TGTGCCAGCAGTGACCGGCTAGCGGTCTTTAATGAGCAGTTCTTC. Protein: CASSDRLAVFNEQFF.

The chain has TRBV6-5 and TRBJ2-5, with TRBD2 as a possible D gene (5 bases). CDR1 and CDR2 from the germline V gene are MNHEY and SVGAGI. The CDR3 length is 14 residues. With 0 bases removed from V and 5 bases from J, the gap between germline ends came to 10 bases. CDR3 nucleotide sequence: TGTGCCAGCAGTTACTCAGCGGCAGAGGAGACCCAGTACTTC. Amino acid sequence: CASSYSAAEETQYF.

The CDR3 nucleotides read TGTGCCAGCAGGGTAGCGGGGGGGCCCATCCATGAGCAGTTCTTC. Its protein is CASRVAGGPIHEQFF. The chain recombines TRBV27 with TRBJ2-1; 11 bases map to TRBD2. After removal of 6 bases from V and 8 bases from J, the junction contained 9 bases not matched to a gene. CDR3 size: 15 residues. Per germline, CDR1 MNHEY and CDR2 SMNVEV (reference sequence).

This clone has more than one count but fewer than ten. The V call is TRBV4-3, the J call TRBJ2-7; D possibly uses TRBD1 or TRBD2 (5 bases each). The germline gives CDR1 LGHNA, CDR2 YSLEER. V lost 1 base and J 0 bases, leaving 10 bases between the germline ends. The CDR3 is 15 amino acids. CDR3 sequence (DNA): TGCGCCAGCAGCCAAGGTGTGGGGGACTCCTACGAGCAGTACTTC. Translated, it gives CASSQGVGDSYEQYF.

The CDR3 spells CASSLIDNRGEQYF. CDR3 coding DNA: TGTGCCAGCAGCTTAATCGACAACAGAGGGGAGCAGTACTTC. The V call is TRBV7-8, the J call TRBJ2-7; a weak D match, TRBD2 (5 bases). Per germline, CDR1 SGHVS and CDR2 FQNEAQ. The CDR3 consists of 14 residues. Trimming took off 2 bases at V and 7 bases at J, with 15 bases between the two ends. Full variable domain (missing parts from reference TRBV7-8 and TRBJ2-7): GAGVSQSPRYKVAKRGQDVALRCDPISGHVSLFWYQQALGQGPEFLTYFQNEAQLDKSGLPSDRFFAERPEGSVSTLKIQRTQQEDSAVYLCASSLIDNRGEQYFGPGTRLTVT.

The chain links TRBV2 to TRBJ2-2, with D unresolved. Per the germline V gene, CDR1 is SNHLY and CDR2 is FYNNEI. The CDR3 sequence is 15 residues long. Trimming left V 6 bases short and J 0 bases short, with 11 bases between. CDR3 amino acids: CASSRTDTNTGELFF. CDR3 in DNA: TGTGCCAGCAGCCGGACGGATACGAACACCGGGGAGCTGTTTTTT.

This clone was counted only a few times. This CDR3 is CASRGREVPGYEQYF. Here the CDR3 DNA reads TGTGCCAGCAGGGGCCGGGAGGTTCCGGGCTACGAGCAGTACTTC. V usage is TRBV27 and J usage is TRBJ2-7; 7 bases map to TRBD2. V lost 6 bases, J lost 3 bases, and 11 bases stayed unmatched. The germline V gene has CDR1 MNHEY and CDR2 SMNVEV (reference sequence). CDR3 length equals 15 residues.

Remarks on this clone: The same CDR3 arises from other DNA sequences in this sample as well. The V call is TRBV9, the J call TRBJ2-3; 16 bases line up with TRBD2. This CDR3 is built from 16 residues. J gave up 5 bases and V 3 bases, and 3 bases lay outside the gene matches. The germline V gene has CDR1 SGDLS and CDR2 YYNGEE. This chain's CDR3 is CASSAGLAGGQDTQYF. The DNA for the CDR3 is TGTGCCAGCAGCGCGGGACTAGCGGGGGGGCAAGATACGCAGTATTTT.

This clone showed up just a few times. The chain joins TRBV30 to TRBJ1-5; 7 nucleotides line up with TRBD1. This CDR3 has 16 amino acids. Germline V gene lookup returns CDR1 GTSNPN and CDR2 SVGIG (reference sequence). With V trimmed by 0 bases and J by 0 bases, 5 bases remained unmatched. The CDR3 protein is CAWSVPGGFSNQPQHF. DNA for the CDR3: TGTGCCTGGAGTGTGCCAGGGGGTTTTAGCAATCAGCCCCAGCATTTT.

A few counts support this clone. The CDR3 loop is CASSLGGTDYGYTF. CDR3 in DNA: TGTGCCAGCAGTTTGGGGGGGACAGACTATGGCTACACCTTC. The rearrangement uses TRBV27 and TRBJ1-2; 7 bases align to TRBD1. The CDR3 is 14 amino acids. V shed 3 bases, J shed 3 bases, and the junction held 4 bases outside the gene matches. Germline CDR1 reads MNHEY; CDR2 reads SMNVEV (reference sequence).

In nucleotides, the CDR3 is TGTGCCAGCAGCGATACAGGGGGATCAGCTTTCTTT. Residues: CASSDTGGSAFF. The rearrangement uses TRBV5-5 and TRBJ1-1; 8 bases fit TRBD1. The CDR3 loop spans 12 amino acids. Looked up from germline, CDR1 is SGHKS and CDR2 is YYEKEE (reference sequence). Unmatched junction bases numbered 6, after V lost 4 bases and J lost 10 bases.

The table lists this clone with a few counts. The gene calls are TRBV6-5 and TRBJ2-7; 11 bases match TRBD1. Germline CDR1 reads MNHEY; CDR2 reads SVGAGI. This CDR3 is built from 13 residues. J gave up 9 bases and V 6 bases, and 7 bases lay outside the gene matches. The CDR3 nucleotides are TGTGCCAGCAGAGGGACAGGGGGGCTGGGGCAGTACTTC. It yields the protein CASRGTGGLGQYF.

This chain connects TRBV7-3 to TRBJ2-3, with 7 bases matching TRBD1. The CDR3 is 12 amino acids. Germline CDR1 and CDR2: SGHTA and FQGTGA. After removal of 5 bases from V and 9 bases from J, the junction contained 5 bases not matched to a gene. The CDR3 DNA sequence: TGTGCCAGCAGCCCAAACAGGGGAACGCAGTATTTT. Protein: CASSPNRGTQYF.

V and J are TRBV19 and TRBJ1-2; D gene ambiguous. The CDR3 extends over 13 amino acids. CDR1 LNHDA and CDR2 SQIVND come from the germline V gene (reference sequence). Trimming left V 2 bases short and J 8 bases short, with 12 bases between. CDR3 loop: CASSISTTKGYTF. In nucleotides, the CDR3 is TGTGCCAGTAGTATATCGACGACAAAGGGCTACACCTTC. Full variable domain (missing parts from reference TRBV19 and TRBJ1-2): DGGITQSPKYLFRKEGQNVTLSCEQNLNHDAMYWYRQDPGQGLRLIYYSQIVNDFQKGDIAEGYSVSREKKESFPLTVTSAQKNPTAFYLCASSISTTKGYTFGSGTRLTVV.

The chain has TRBV7-3 and TRBJ1-3; D not certain. The CDR3 covers 12 residues. CDR1 SGHTA and CDR2 FQGTGA come from the germline V gene. Trimming took 5 bases from V and 4 from J, leaving 6 bases between them. The CDR3 DNA sequence: TGTGCCAGCAGCCCTCACGGAAACACCATATATTTT. Its protein is CASSPHGNTIYF.

A note on this clone: It may be a read error: a sequence one base away is much more abundant. Other nucleotide sequences in the sample specify the same CDR3. The chain couples TRBV20-1 to TRBJ2-5; possibly TRBD1 for D (6 bases). The CDR3 extends over 11 amino acids. The germline V gene encodes CDR1 DFQATT and CDR2 SNEGSKA (reference sequence). Trimming stripped 6 bases from V and 2 bases from J, with 7 bases between. In nucleotides, the CDR3 is TGCAGTGCGGACAGACAAGAGACCCAGTACTTC. Residues: CSADRQETQYF.

The table lists this clone with a count of one. J is TRBJ2-3 and V is TRBV5-6; 11 bases are shared with TRBD2. The germline V gene has CDR1 SGHDT and CDR2 YYEEEE. Trimming at V came to 1 base and at J to 4 bases, leaving 11 bases not matched to a gene. The CDR3 is 18 amino acids. This CDR3 reads CASSLRRVAGGRADTQYF. CDR3 sequence (DNA): TGTGCCAGCAGCTTGCGGAGAGTAGCGGGGGGGCGTGCAGATACGCAGTATTTT.

The genes are TRBV29-1 and TRBJ1-1, with D hard to call. V dropped 8 bases and J dropped 6 bases, with 13 bases sitting between them. From germline, CDR1 is SQVTM and CDR2 ANQGSEA. This CDR3 contains 11 residues. The CDR3 loop is CSSEGLSEAFF. Written as DNA, the CDR3 is TGCAGCTCGGAAGGGTTATCTGAAGCTTTCTTT.

The chain joins TRBV7-2 to TRBJ1-2, with D possibly being TRBD1 (5 bases). Between the trimmed V and J ends, which lost 1 base and 8 bases, there was a span of 14 bases. This CDR3 comprises 14 residues. CDR1 SGHTA and CDR2 FQGNSA come from the germline V gene. In DNA form, the CDR3 reads TGTGCCAGCAGCTTAGGGGGGGAAGGAGGAGGCTACACCTTC. Its protein product is CASSLGGEGGGYTF.

This clone showed up just a few times. V gene TRBV5-1 combines with J gene TRBJ1-4; a weak D match, TRBD1 (5 bases). Germline V gene lookup returns CDR1 SGHRS and CDR2 YFSETQ. The CDR3 spans 16 residues. V lost 0 bases, J lost 8 bases, and 17 bases lay in between. CDR3: CASSLGWVQGGEKLFF. As DNA, the CDR3 is TGCGCCAGCAGCTTGGGATGGGTCCAGGGCGGCGAAAAACTGTTTTTT.